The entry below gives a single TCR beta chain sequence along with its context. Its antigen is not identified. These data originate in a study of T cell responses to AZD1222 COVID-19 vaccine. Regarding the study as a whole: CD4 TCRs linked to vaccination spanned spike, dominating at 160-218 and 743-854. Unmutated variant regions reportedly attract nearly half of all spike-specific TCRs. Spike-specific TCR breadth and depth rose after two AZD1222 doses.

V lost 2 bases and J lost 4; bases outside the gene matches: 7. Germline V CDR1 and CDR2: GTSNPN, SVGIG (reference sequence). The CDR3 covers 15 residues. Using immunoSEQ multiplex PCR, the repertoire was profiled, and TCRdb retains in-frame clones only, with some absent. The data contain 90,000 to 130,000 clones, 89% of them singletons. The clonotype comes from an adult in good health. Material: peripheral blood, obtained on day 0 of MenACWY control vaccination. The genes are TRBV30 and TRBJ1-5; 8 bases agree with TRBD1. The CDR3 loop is CAWSPFGQGNQPQHF. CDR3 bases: TGTGCCTGGAGTCCTTTCGGACAGGGAAATCAGCCCCAGCATTTT.